The next 26 T cell receptor beta chains were all read from a single sample in a study of shared clonotypes between healthy human individuals. Clones were read by immunoSEQ multiplex PCR, and TCRdb kept only the in-frame ones, dropping some. The table records some 2.4 million clones, approximately 94% of them present only once. The sequencing input was naive CD4+ T cells from PBMCs. Subset described: CD45RA+ positively selected. The receptors come from a man between 18 and 35 years old in good health. Some clones in this sample may be carry-over from other donors' samples.

This chain uses TRBV6-1 with TRBJ2-3; D is possibly TRBD1 (6 bases). V dropped 4 bases and J dropped 4 bases, with 12 bases sitting between them. Germline V CDR1 and CDR2: MNHNS, SASEGT. The CDR3 sequence is 14 residues long. The CDR3 loop is CASSGTAEADTQYF. In nucleotides, the CDR3 is TGTGCCAGCAGTGGGACAGCCGAGGCAGATACGCAGTATTTT.

The chain couples TRBV6-1 to TRBJ1-1; 9 bases are a match to TRBD1. The CDR3 extends over 14 amino acids. With 6 bases clipped from V and 3 bases from J, the junction kept 5 bases outside the gene matches. Germline lookup yields CDR1 MNHNS and CDR2 SASEGT. CDR3 protein: CASRGGQGYTEAFF. The DNA of the CDR3 is TGTGCCAGCAGGGGCGGACAGGGGTACACTGAAGCTTTCTTT.

This sequence joins TRBV29-1 and TRBJ1-2; the match to TRBD1 covers 7 bases. The V and J ends lost 0 bases and 0 bases, in that order; junction bases with no gene match: 10. Germline lookup yields CDR1 SQVTM and CDR2 ANQGSEA. The CDR3 runs 17 residues. The CDR3 nucleotides are TGCAGCGTTGAAGACATAACCGGGACAGTATCTAACTATGGCTACACCTTC. Its protein product is CSVEDITGTVSNYGYTF.

This clone was detected only once. V usage is TRBV28 and J usage is TRBJ2-5; the match to TRBD2 covers 9 bases. Trimming at V came to 4 bases and at J to 2 bases, leaving 11 bases not matched to a gene. The germline CDR1 and CDR2 sequences are MDHEN and SYDVKM. The CDR3 has 17 amino acids. The CDR3 sequence is CASSSPSIAGAQETQYF. The CDR3, as DNA: TGTGCCAGCAGTTCACCCTCCATAGCGGGAGCGCAAGAGACCCAGTACTTC.

The V call is TRBV10-3, the J call TRBJ2-1, with D tentatively TRBD1 (5 bases). Per the germline V gene, CDR1 is ENHRY and CDR2 is SYGVKD. Trimming removed 6 bases from V and 6 bases from J, with 9 bases in between. This CDR3 has 12 amino acids. The CDR3 sequence: CAISKDSNEQFF. The DNA of the CDR3 is TGTGCCATCAGCAAAGACAGCAATGAGCAGTTCTTC.

The chain employs TRBV5-1 and TRBJ2-1; 7 positions match TRBD2. The germline V gene has CDR1 SGHRS and CDR2 YFSETQ. This CDR3 spans 14 amino acids. V lost 0 bases to trimming and J lost 9 bases; unmatched junction nucleotides: 6. The CDR3 loop is CASSLAAGESEQFF. The CDR3 coding sequence is TGCGCCAGCAGCTTGGCGGCGGGAGAGTCTGAGCAGTTCTTC.

This chain joins TRBV19 and TRBJ2-1, with D tentatively TRBD1 (5 bases). Trimming removed 5 bases at V and 9 bases at J, with 14 bases between. Germline lookup yields CDR1 LNHDA and CDR2 SQIVND (reference sequence). There are 13 residues in the CDR3. The CDR3 loop is CASSLLGQGEQFF. CDR3 DNA: TGTGCCAGTAGTCTTTTAGGGCAGGGTGAGCAGTTCTTC. Full variable domain (missing parts from reference TRBV19 and TRBJ2-1): DGGITQSPKYLFRKEGQNVTLSCEQNLNHDAMYWYRQDPGQGLRLIYYSQIVNDFQKGDIAEGYSVSREKKESFPLTVTSAQKNPTAFYLCASSLLGQGEQFFGPGTRLTVL.

The CDR3 protein is CSGAPVNEQFF. The CDR3 nucleotides read TGCAGCGGGGCACCCGTCAATGAGCAGTTCTTC. The rearrangement uses TRBV29-1 and TRBJ2-1; D gene uncertain. Germline values: CDR1 SQVTM, CDR2 ANQGSEA. This CDR3 comprises 11 residues. The V and J ends lost 7 bases and 6 bases respectively, with 10 bases between them.

The chain combines TRBV10-1 with TRBJ1-2; perhaps TRBD1 as D (6 bases). V lost 9 bases and J 0 bases, leaving 14 bases between the germline ends. There are 14 residues in the CDR3. Germline CDR1 reads WNHNN; CDR2 reads SYGVQD (reference sequence). The DNA for the CDR3 is TGCGCCAGGTTCACGGGACATCCTAACTATGGCTACACCTTC. This translates into CARFTGHPNYGYTF.

This rearrangement joins TRBV5-1 to TRBJ2-7; 7 nucleotides agree with TRBD1. In germline, CDR1 is SGHRS, CDR2 YFSETQ. Losses at the gene ends were 4 bases for V and 3 bases for J; bases not matched to a gene: 13. The CDR3 has 16 residues. This CDR3 reads CASSIGPRQGGYEQYF. The DNA of the CDR3 is TGCGCCAGCAGCATCGGACCTAGACAGGGCGGCTACGAGCAGTACTTC.

This clone was found a few times. This CDR3 reads CSAMRNEAFF. CDR3 DNA sequence: TGCAGTGCTATGCGTAATGAAGCTTTCTTT. The chain carries TRBV20-1 and TRBJ1-1, with no clear D. Trimming took 4 bases from V and 7 from J, leaving 7 bases between them. This CDR3 is 10 amino acids long. From germline, CDR1 is DFQATT and CDR2 SNEGSKA (reference sequence).

The rearrangement links TRBV14 to TRBJ2-3; 12 bases fit TRBD1. The CDR3 is 15 residues long. With V trimmed by 8 bases and J by 4 bases, 7 bases remained unmatched. Germline loops: CDR1 SGHDN, CDR2 FVKESK. The CDR3 sequence is CASSMGTGGPDTQYF. The CDR3, as DNA: TGTGCCAGCTCCATGGGGACAGGGGGCCCAGATACGCAGTATTTT.

Details on this clone: Other nucleotide sequences from this sample produce the same CDR3. The chain employs TRBV9 and TRBJ2-1; tentatively, D is TRBD2 (6 bases). V was cut by 2 bases and J by 0 bases, with 9 bases left in between. Germline V gene data show CDR1 as SGDLS and CDR2 as YYNGEE. The CDR3 consists of 15 residues. In DNA form, the CDR3 reads TGTGCCAGCAGCGTTAGCGGTAGCTCCTACAATGAGCAGTTCTTC. It translates to CASSVSGSSYNEQFF.

J is TRBJ2-7 and V is TRBV7-9; 8 nucleotides match TRBD2. This CDR3 spans 15 amino acids. The ends lost 1 base at V and 3 bases at J; junction bases unmatched: 5. Germline V gene data show CDR1 as SEHNR and CDR2 as FQNEAQ (reference sequence). The CDR3 here is CASSLEVSGIYEQYF. The DNA of the CDR3 is TGTGCCAGCAGCTTAGAGGTTAGCGGGATCTACGAGCAGTACTTC.

This clone was seen a single time. This chain links TRBV7-8 with TRBJ2-7; D gene uncertain. The germline CDR1 and CDR2 sequences are SGHVS and FQNEAQ. Trimming took 5 bases from V and 5 from J, leaving 7 bases between them. The CDR3 loop spans 11 amino acids. The CDR3 here is CASSLSHEQYF. CDR3 nucleotide sequence: TGTGCCAGCAGCCTGAGCCACGAGCAGTACTTC.

The table lists this clone with a count of one. The chain combines TRBV29-1 with TRBJ2-2; maybe TRBD1 (5 bases). Trimming removed 7 bases at V and 5 bases at J, with 17 bases between. The CDR3 runs 14 residues. CDR1 is SQVTM, CDR2 ANQGSEA, per germline. The CDR3 protein is CSALRQGWTGELFF. The CDR3 coding sequence is TGCAGCGCCCTCCGGCAGGGATGGACCGGGGAGCTGTTTTTT.

The rearrangement joins TRBV30 to TRBJ2-6; the match to TRBD1 covers 7 bases. The CDR3 length is 16 residues. V was clipped by 3 bases and J by 0 bases; unmatched bases: 5. CDR1 and CDR2 (germline): GTSNPN, SVGIG (reference sequence). The CDR3 DNA reads TGTGCCTGGAGGTGGTCAGGGGGCTCTGGGGCCAACGTCCTGACTTTC. This encodes CAWRWSGGSGANVLTF.

This chain's CDR3 is CASSLRTGRDEQFF. The CDR3 DNA reads as TGTGCCAGCAGCTTACGGACAGGGAGAGATGAGCAGTTCTTC. The rearrangement uses TRBV11-1 and TRBJ2-1; 8 nucleotides line up with TRBD1. Germline values: CDR1 SGHAT, CDR2 FQDESV (reference sequence). The J segment lost 8 bases and the V segment lost 2 bases, leaving 5 bases of the junction unmatched. This CDR3 has 14 amino acids.

V is TRBV5-1 and J is TRBJ1-3; D is perhaps TRBD1 (6 bases). Trimming pared 0 bases from V and 2 bases from J, leaving 15 bases between. Per germline, CDR1 SGHRS and CDR2 YFSETQ. The CDR3 sequence is 17 residues long. The CDR3 sequence is CASSLDFTGSPGNTIYF. The CDR3 region has the DNA TGCGCCAGCAGCTTGGATTTCACAGGGTCCCCTGGAAACACCATATATTTT.

The CDR3 coding sequence is TGTGCCAGCAGCCTTACAGGGGCCGTCGCTAACCAGCAGTACTTC. Residues: CASSLTGAVANQQYF. The V call is TRBV5-8, the J call TRBJ2-7; 7 nucleotides agree with TRBD1. The V segment lost 4 bases and the J segment 8 bases; nucleotides outside the gene matches: 15. CDR1 SGHTS and CDR2 YDEGEE come from the germline V gene. The CDR3 extends over 15 amino acids.

The V and J genes are TRBV27 and TRBJ1-2, with D unresolved. V lost 5 bases and J lost 4, with 11 bases in between. Germline CDR1 is MNHEY and CDR2 is SMNVEV (reference sequence). The CDR3 covers 13 residues. The CDR3 loop is CASSINSRYGYTF. CDR3 nucleotide sequence: TGTGCCAGCAGTATAAACTCTCGCTATGGCTACACCTTC.

The rearrangement joins TRBV2 to TRBJ2-3; 9 bases agree with TRBD1. Germline values: CDR1 SNHLY, CDR2 FYNNEI. Trimming at V came to 6 bases and at J to 4 bases, leaving 5 bases not matched to a gene. CDR3 size: 14 residues. The CDR3 DNA reads TGTGCCAGCAGCTCGGGACAGGGTTCAGATACGCAGTATTTT. Translating it yields CASSSGQGSDTQYF.

There are a few counts of this clone. The V and J genes are TRBV7-7 and TRBJ2-7; D gene uncertain. V lost 4 bases, J lost 7 bases, and 8 bases lay in between. CDR3 size: 11 residues. Germline V CDR1 and CDR2: SSHAT, FNYEAQ (reference sequence). As DNA, the CDR3 is TGTGCCAGCAGCTCCCCGAGAGAGCAGTACTTC. Amino acid sequence: CASSSPREQYF.

This chain uses TRBV28 with TRBJ1-1; 9 bases line up with TRBD1. The CDR3 extends over 15 amino acids. Germline V CDR1 and CDR2: MDHEN, SYDVKM. After removal of 5 bases from V and 8 bases from J, the junction contained 12 bases not matched to a gene. CDR3 residues: CASSQPRTGVGEAFF. CDR3 bases: TGTGCCAGCAGTCAACCCAGGACAGGGGTAGGAGAAGCTTTCTTT.

The chain links TRBV29-1 to TRBJ1-1, with 7 bases aligning to TRBD1. The CDR3 sequence is 16 residues long. Germline V gives CDR1 SQVTM, CDR2 ANQGSEA. J gave up 1 base and V 7 bases, and 15 bases lay outside the gene matches. CDR3 sequence: CSGNDRGGRGNTEAFF. The CDR3 nucleotides are TGCAGCGGGAATGACAGAGGGGGCCGGGGGAACACTGAAGCTTTCTTT.

The chain recombines TRBV5-1 with TRBJ2-3; either TRBD1 or TRBD2 may fit D (6 bases each). CDR3 length equals 18 residues. Germline lookup yields CDR1 SGHRS and CDR2 YFSETQ. The V end was cut by 7 bases, the J end by 0 bases, with 24 bases between. CDR3 sequence: CASRSLGGSRGSTDTQYF. The CDR3 region has the DNA TGCGCCAGCCGCTCGTTAGGGGGGAGTCGGGGGAGCACAGATACGCAGTATTTT.